The table lists the clone carrying this T cell receptor beta chain with a few counts. What it binds is not known. These data originate in a study of beta chain features in type 1 diabetes. Study findings and constraints: HLA effects on TCRB rearrangement stayed unresolved here. Within each of all four CD4+ subsets, Type 1 diabetes patients had TCRB CDR3s that were moderately but significantly shorter. Comparison showed that naive, central memory and Treg TCRB repertoires appeared more similar among patients than among healthy donors.

V lost 0 bases to trimming and J lost 7 bases; unmatched junction nucleotides: 6. The CDR3 consists of 15 residues. Germline assignment: CDR1 SGHRS and CDR2 YFSETQ. The isolated RNA, all of it, was reverse transcribed, so expressed TCRB transcripts were what got sequenced. An average near 3.57 million reads came from naive, central memory and regulatory T cell samples. Profiled with immunoSEQ multiplex PCR; TCRdb holds only in-frame clones, not every one. This sample has hundreds of thousands of clones, with over 12% found just once. Sorted populations all had greater than 95% purity. The source is a man between 18 and 29 years old with type 1 diabetes. The chain uses TRBV5-1 and TRBJ2-1, with TRBD1 matching over 8 bases. Sequencing input: naive CD4+ T cells from blood. CDR3 region: CASSLEAGGANEQFF. CDR3 DNA: TGCGCCAGCAGCTTGGAGGCAGGGGGCGCGAATGAGCAGTTCTTC.